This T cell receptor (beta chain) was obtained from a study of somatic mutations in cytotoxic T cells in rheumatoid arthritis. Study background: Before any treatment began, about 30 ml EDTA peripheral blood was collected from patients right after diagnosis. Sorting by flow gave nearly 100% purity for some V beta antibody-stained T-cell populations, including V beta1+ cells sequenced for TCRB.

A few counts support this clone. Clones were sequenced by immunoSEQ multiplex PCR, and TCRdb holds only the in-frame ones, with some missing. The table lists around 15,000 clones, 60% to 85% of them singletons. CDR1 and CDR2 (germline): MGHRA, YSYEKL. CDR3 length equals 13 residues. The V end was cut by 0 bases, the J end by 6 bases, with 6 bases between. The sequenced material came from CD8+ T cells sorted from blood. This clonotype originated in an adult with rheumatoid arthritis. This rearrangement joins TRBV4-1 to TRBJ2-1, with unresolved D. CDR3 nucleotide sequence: TGCGCCAGCAGCCAAGATTTCAGCAATGAGCAGTTCTTC. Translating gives CASSQDFSNEQFF.